These T cell receptor beta chains were read from a single sample in a study of T cell responses to AZD1222 COVID-19 vaccine. Assay: immunoSEQ multiplex PCR; the TCRdb copy retains only in-frame clones and omits some. The table shows over 100,000 clones, with about 90% occurring only once. Material: peripheral blood, obtained on day 0 of AZD1222 vaccination. These receptors were collected from an adult in good health. Each CDR3 is given with its conserved first and last residue. Fields, in order: clone size, J gene, D gene, V gene, CDR3 protein, CDR3 DNA. A D gene is named only where the DNA matches it firmly. Clone size is given for some rows only: seen once, a few or many times, or a class if the clone is expanded.

clone_size: NA
j_call: TRBJ1-1
d_call: NA
v_call: TRBV5-1
cdr3_aa: CASTANTEAFF
cdr3_nt: TGCGCCAGCACAGCAAACACTGAAGCTTTCTTT

clone_size: NA
j_call: TRBJ2-3
d_call: TRBD1
v_call: TRBV6-1
cdr3_aa: CASSEGQGRTDTQYF
cdr3_nt: TGTGCCAGCAGTGAGGGACAGGGTCGGACAGATACGCAGTATTTT

clone_size: NA
j_call: TRBJ2-7
d_call: TRBD2
v_call: TRBV9
cdr3_aa: CASSAWTSGGEQYF
cdr3_nt: TGTGCCAGCAGCGCTTGGACTAGCGGGGGTGAGCAGTACTTC

clone_size: NA
j_call: TRBJ2-5
d_call: TRBD1
v_call: TRBV9
cdr3_aa: CASSVSKQGPETQYF
cdr3_nt: TGTGCCAGCAGCGTATCGAAACAGGGGCCAGAGACCCAGTACTTC

clone_size: NA
j_call: TRBJ1-2
d_call: NA
v_call: TRBV13
cdr3_aa: CASSIRQYGYTF
cdr3_nt: TGTGCCAGCAGCATAAGACAGTATGGCTACACCTTC

clone_size: NA
j_call: TRBJ1-3
d_call: NA
v_call: TRBV18
cdr3_aa: CASSPMSGNTIYF
cdr3_nt: TGTGCCAGCTCACCGATGTCTGGAAACACCATATATTTT

clone_size: NA
j_call: TRBJ1-6
d_call: NA
v_call: TRBV6-1
cdr3_aa: CASSAGTAKSSYNSPLHF
cdr3_nt: TGTGCCAGCAGTGCCGGGACTGCAAAAAGCTCCTATAATTCACCCCTCCACTTT

clone_size: NA
j_call: TRBJ1-5
d_call: NA
v_call: TRBV7-2
cdr3_aa: CASSPDIIRSNQPQHF
cdr3_nt: TGTGCCAGCAGCCCCGACATCATAAGGAGCAATCAGCCCCAGCATTTT

clone_size: NA
j_call: TRBJ2-2
d_call: NA
v_call: TRBV5-6
cdr3_aa: CASSLLGSNTGELFF
cdr3_nt: TGTGCCAGCAGCTTGTTAGGTTCGAACACCGGGGAGCTGTTTTTT

clone_size: NA
j_call: TRBJ1-2
d_call: TRBD1
v_call: TRBV4-1
cdr3_aa: CASSYLDRVNYGYTF
cdr3_nt: TGCGCCAGCAGCTACCTCGACAGGGTCAACTATGGCTACACCTTC

clone_size: NA
j_call: TRBJ1-1
d_call: NA
v_call: TRBV7-2
cdr3_aa: CASRRTLRAEAFF
cdr3_nt: TGTGCCAGTAGAAGGACATTAAGGGCTGAAGCTTTCTTT

clone_size: NA
j_call: TRBJ2-7
d_call: NA
v_call: TRBV7-9
cdr3_aa: CASSLDRVVQYF
cdr3_nt: TGTGCCAGCAGCTTAGATCGGGTTGTGCAGTACTTC

clone_size: NA
j_call: TRBJ1-5
d_call: NA
v_call: TRBV12-3/TRBV12-4
cdr3_aa: CASSLVEAAQHF
cdr3_nt: TGTGCCAGCAGTTTAGTGGAGGCGGCCCAGCATTTT

clone_size: NA
j_call: TRBJ2-1
d_call: TRBD1
v_call: TRBV7-8
cdr3_aa: CASSFRTGGNEQFF
cdr3_nt: TGTGCCAGCAGCTTCCGGACAGGGGGCAATGAGCAGTTCTTC

clone_size: NA
j_call: TRBJ1-1
d_call: NA
v_call: TRBV10-3
cdr3_aa: CAISEELQANTEAFF
cdr3_nt: TGTGCCATCAGTGAAGAATTACAGGCGAACACTGAAGCTTTCTTT

clone_size: NA
j_call: TRBJ2-4
d_call: NA
v_call: TRBV5-1
cdr3_aa: CASSSGTLKNIQYF
cdr3_nt: TGCGCCAGCAGCTCCGGGACATTGAAAAACATTCAGTACTTC

clone_size: NA
j_call: TRBJ1-1
d_call: NA
v_call: TRBV11-3
cdr3_aa: CASSLGENTEAFF
cdr3_nt: TGTGCCAGCAGCTTGGGGGAGAACACTGAAGCTTTCTTT

clone_size: NA
j_call: TRBJ2-2
d_call: NA
v_call: TRBV7-3
cdr3_aa: CASSLTSLVANTGELFF
cdr3_nt: TGTGCCAGCAGCTTAACGTCACTAGTTGCGAACACCGGGGAGCTGTTTTTT

clone_size: NA
j_call: TRBJ1-2
d_call: NA
v_call: TRBV6-5
cdr3_aa: CASSRDSAYGYTF
cdr3_nt: TGTGCCAGCAGCCGTGACAGTGCGTATGGCTACACCTTC

clone_size: NA
j_call: TRBJ1-4
d_call: NA
v_call: TRBV5-1
cdr3_aa: CASSLEVGEKLFF
cdr3_nt: TGCGCCAGCAGCTTGGAAGTGGGAGAAAAACTGTTTTTT

clone_size: few
j_call: TRBJ1-2
d_call: NA
v_call: TRBV18
cdr3_aa: CASSPLVNEQYGYTF
cdr3_nt: TGTGCCAGCTCCCCTCTCGTTAACGAACAGTATGGCTACACCTTC

clone_size: NA
j_call: TRBJ2-2
d_call: NA
v_call: TRBV14
cdr3_aa: CASRPTERMNTGELFF
cdr3_nt: TGTGCCAGCAGGCCGACAGAAAGAATGAACACCGGGGAGCTGTTTTTT

clone_size: once
j_call: TRBJ1-2
d_call: NA
v_call: TRBV6-5
cdr3_aa: CASSYGQIDLYGYTF
cdr3_nt: TGTGCCAGCAGTTATGGACAGATCGACCTCTATGGCTACACCTTC

clone_size: NA
j_call: TRBJ1-3
d_call: NA
v_call: TRBV7-8
cdr3_aa: CASSLAPGTSGNTIYF
cdr3_nt: TGTGCCAGCAGCTTAGCCCCGGGGACCTCTGGAAACACCATATATTTT

clone_size: NA
j_call: TRBJ1-2
d_call: TRBD1
v_call: TRBV7-9
cdr3_aa: CASSLTLGQGADYTF
cdr3_nt: TGTGCCAGCAGCTTAACCCTGGGACAGGGGGCAGACTACACCTTC

clone_size: NA
j_call: TRBJ1-2
d_call: NA
v_call: TRBV6-6
cdr3_aa: CASSPTFGYTF
cdr3_nt: TGTGCCAGCAGTCCTACTTTTGGCTACACCTTC

clone_size: NA
j_call: TRBJ1-1
d_call: TRBD1
v_call: TRBV2
cdr3_aa: CASRPGQGAKAFF
cdr3_nt: TGTGCCAGCAGGCCGGGACAGGGGGCAAAAGCTTTCTTT